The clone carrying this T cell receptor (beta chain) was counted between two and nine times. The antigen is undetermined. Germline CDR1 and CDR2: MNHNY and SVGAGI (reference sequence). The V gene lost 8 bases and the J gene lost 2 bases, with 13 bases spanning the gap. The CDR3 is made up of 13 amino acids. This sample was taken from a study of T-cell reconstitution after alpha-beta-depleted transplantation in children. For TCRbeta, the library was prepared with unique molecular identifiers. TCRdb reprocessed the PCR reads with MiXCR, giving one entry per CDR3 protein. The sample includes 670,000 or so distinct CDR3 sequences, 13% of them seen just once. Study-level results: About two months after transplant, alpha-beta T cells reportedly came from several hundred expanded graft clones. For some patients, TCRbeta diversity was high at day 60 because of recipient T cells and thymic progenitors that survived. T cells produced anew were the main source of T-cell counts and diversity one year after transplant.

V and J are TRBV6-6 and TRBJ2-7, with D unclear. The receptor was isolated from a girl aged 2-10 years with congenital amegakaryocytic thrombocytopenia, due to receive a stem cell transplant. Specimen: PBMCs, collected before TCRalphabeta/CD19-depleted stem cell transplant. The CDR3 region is CASGEDPTYEQYF. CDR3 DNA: TGTGCCAGCGGAGAGGACCCCACCTACGAGCAGTACTTC.